This paragraph reports one TCR beta chain. CD45RO-negative cells were positively selected for CCR7, leaving out terminally differentiated effector memory CD45RA+ cells. These data are taken from a study of shared clonotypes between healthy human individuals. The V end was cut by 2 bases, the J end by 5 bases, with 12 bases between. The CDR3 is 14 residues long. Germline V CDR1 and CDR2: MNHNS, SASEGT. In replicate PCRs of sorted subsets, roughly 200 ng DNA, about 30,000 T cell genomes, was used. Produced via immunoSEQ multiplex PCR; TCRdb's table is partial and in-frame only. The data show over 2,000,000 clones, with over 85% seen just once and more than 1.5% held by the top ten.

Sequences were obtained from naive CD8+ T cells from PBMCs. The J gene is TRBJ2-5, the V gene TRBV6-1; the D is unclear. This TCR was recovered from a man between 18 and 35 years old in good health. Some clones in this sample may be carry-over from other donors' samples. The CDR3 loop reads CASSEPAAQETQYF. CDR3 sequence (DNA): TGTGCCAGCAGTGAACCGGCAGCACAGGAGACCCAGTACTTC.